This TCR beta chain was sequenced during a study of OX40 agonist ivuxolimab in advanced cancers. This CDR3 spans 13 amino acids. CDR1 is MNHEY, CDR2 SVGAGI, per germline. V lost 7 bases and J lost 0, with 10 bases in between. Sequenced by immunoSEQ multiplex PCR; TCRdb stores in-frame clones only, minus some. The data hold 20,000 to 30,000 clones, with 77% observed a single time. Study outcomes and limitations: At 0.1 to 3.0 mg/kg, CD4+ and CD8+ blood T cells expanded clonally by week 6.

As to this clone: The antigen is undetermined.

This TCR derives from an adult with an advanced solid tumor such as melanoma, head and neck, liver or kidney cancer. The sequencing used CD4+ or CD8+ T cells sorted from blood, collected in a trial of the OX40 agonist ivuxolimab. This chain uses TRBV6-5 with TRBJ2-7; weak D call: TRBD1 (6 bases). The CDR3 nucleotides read TGTGCCAGCATTTCGGACAGCTCCTACGAGCAGTACTTC. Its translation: CASISDSSYEQYF.